This TCR beta chain appears in the sequencing data of a study of T cell responses to AZD1222 COVID-19 vaccine. Remarks on this clone: Its antigen is undetermined.

Germline CDR1 and CDR2: SEHNR and FQNEAQ (reference sequence). J lost 2 bases, V lost 5 bases, and 6 bases had no gene match. The CDR3 sequence is 15 residues long. Data came from immunoSEQ multiplex PCR; TCRdb stores just in-frame clones and leaves some out. The sample has 150,000 to 200,000 clones; approximately 90% are singletons. The study's findings and limits: The reported proportion of spike-specific TCRs targeting unmutated variant regions was nearly half. Only six people who got AZD1222 tested seropositive at baseline.

The sequence derives from an adult who received the AZD1222 COVID-19 vaccine. The chain is built from TRBV7-9 and TRBJ2-1; 7 positions match TRBD2. The starting material was peripheral blood, obtained 28 days after the second AZD1222 dose. CDR3: CASSPTGTTYNEQFF. The DNA of the CDR3 is TGTGCCAGCAGCCCAACCGGGACTACCTACAATGAGCAGTTCTTC.